This TCR beta chain was sequenced for a study of somatic mutations in cytotoxic T cells in rheumatoid arthritis. Germline trimming cut 11 bases from V and 2 bases from J; bases unmatched to any gene: 6. CDR1 and CDR2 from the germline V gene are ENHRY and SYGVKD. The CDR3 consists of 13 residues. Here immunoSEQ multiplex PCR was the method, and the copy in TCRdb shows in-frame clones only, minus some. The sample consists of 20,000 to 25,000 clones, roughly 80% of them appearing once. On this clone: The antigen remains unidentified.

Study results and limitations: The identity of the antigens targeted by the expanded CD8+ clones remained unknown.

The chain is built from TRBV10-3 and TRBJ1-2, with 9 bases aligning to TRBD1. The TCR was taken from an adult with rheumatoid arthritis. The sequenced sample consisted of CD8+ T cells sorted from blood. CDR3 residues: CAAQGAQNYGYTF. In DNA, the CDR3 is TGTGCCGCACAGGGGGCGCAAAACTATGGCTACACCTTC.